This TCR beta chain was documented in a study of blood T cell repertoires in COVID-19. Overall study context: From the United States, Italy and Spain came samples of acute and convalescent COVID-19.

The CDR3 covers 15 residues. V lost 5 bases, J lost 0 bases, and 14 bases lay in between. Germline loops: CDR1 LNHDA, CDR2 SQIVND (reference sequence). Sequencing used immunoSEQ multiplex PCR; TCRdb keeps in-frame clones, though not all of them. The table has 220,000 or so clones, 88% seen once. The specimen was PBMCs or T cells enriched from blood (not recorded which). The clonotype comes from a woman aged 50 to 65 with acute COVID-19. V usage is TRBV19 and J usage is TRBJ2-7, with D possibly TRBD2 on 6 matching bases. The CDR3 DNA follows: TGTGCCAGTAGTGCTAGCGTTTACAGCTCCTACGAGCAGTACTTC. This translates into CASSASVYSSYEQYF.